The rows below give T cell receptor beta chains drawn from one sample of a study of T cells in Graves' hyperthyroidism and ophthalmopathy. TCRdb independently ran MiXCR on the multiplex PCR reads; one entry per CDR3 protein. The table records hundreds of thousands of distinct CDR3 sequences, approximately 18% of them present only once. Material: blood. The receptors come from a woman aged 45-59 years with Graves' hyperthyroidism that later progressed to Graves' ophthalmopathy. The CDR3 runs from the conserved cysteine through the conserved F or W. D genes are given only for firm matches. Where a row states a size, it is once, few, many or the class of an expanded clone; other rows omit it.

clone size	V gene	J gene	D gene	CDR3 protein	CDR3 DNA
.	TRBV5-1	TRBJ2-5	TRBD1	CASTQTGAPLETQYF	TGCGCCAGCACCCAGACAGGGGCCCCTTTGGAGACCCAGTACTTC
few	TRBV4-1	TRBJ1-1	.	CASSQDGRRWTEAFF	TGCGCCAGCAGCCAAGATGGAAGGAGGTGGACTGAAGCTTTCTTT
.	TRBV3-1	TRBJ1-3	TRBD1	CASSQTPRQGGLSGNTIYF	TGTGCCAGCAGCCAAACGCCTCGACAGGGGGGCCTCTCTGGAAACACCATATATTTT
many	TRBV2	TRBJ2-1	TRBD2	CASSAGRDEQFF	TGTGCCAGCAGTGCAGGGAGGGATGAGCAGTTCTTC
.	TRBV20-1	TRBJ2-3	.	CSARHPSFSTDTQYF	TGCAGTGCTAGACATCCTAGCTTTAGCACAGATACGCAGTATTTT
few	TRBV12-3/TRBV12-4	TRBJ1-5	.	CASSFAADQPQHF	TGTGCCAGCAGTTTCGCGGCCGATCAGCCCCAGCATTTT
many	TRBV7-9	TRBJ2-7	.	CASSLNPGSYEQYF	TGTGCCAGCAGCTTAAACCCGGGGTCCTACGAGCAGTACTTC
many	TRBV20-1	TRBJ1-2	.	CSARKPWERDYGYTF	TGCAGTGCTAGGAAACCCTGGGAAAGGGACTATGGCTACACCTTC
many	TRBV6-1	TRBJ1-1	.	CASSEAQGMGTEAFF	TGTGCCAGCAGTGAAGCGCAGGGGATGGGCACTGAAGCTTTCTTT
.	TRBV20-1	TRBJ2-2	.	CSASLGGTGELFF	TGCAGTGCCTCGTTAGGGGGAACCGGGGAGCTGTTTTTT
.	TRBV5-1	TRBJ2-3	.	CASSWGLSTDTQYF	TGCGCCAGCAGCTGGGGGCTCAGCACAGATACGCAGTATTTT
few	TRBV6-1	TRBJ1-1	TRBD1	CASSDTWTGGARTEAFF	TGTGCCAGCAGTGACACTTGGACAGGGGGCGCGAGGACTGAAGCTTTCTTT
.	TRBV4-1	TRBJ2-7	TRBD2	CASSQESGGIYEQYF	TGCGCCAGCAGCCAAGAAAGCGGGGGGATCTACGAGCAGTACTTC
many	TRBV2	TRBJ2-5	.	CASRGNQGPQETQYF	TGTGCCAGCAGAGGGAACCAGGGGCCCCAAGAGACCCAGTACTTC
.	TRBV7-7	TRBJ2-2	TRBD1	CASSLDRVHTGELFF	TGTGCTAGCAGCTTAGACAGGGTCCACACCGGGGAGCTGTTTTTT
few	TRBV5-5	TRBJ2-5	TRBD1	CASSKPGQGIRETQYF	TGTGCCAGCAGCAAACCGGGACAGGGCATCCGAGAGACCCAGTACTTC
many	TRBV12-3/TRBV12-4	TRBJ2-3	TRBD2	CASTPRLAGGRRWTDTQYF	TGTGCCAGCACTCCACGACTAGCGGGGGGCCGGCGATGGACAGATACGCAGTATTTT
few	TRBV14	TRBJ1-1	.	CASSLVGRRPNTEAFF	TGTGCCAGCAGCCTAGTGGGACGACGGCCAAACACTGAAGCTTTCTTT
few	TRBV7-2	TRBJ2-7	.	CASSVGPSYEQYF	TGTGCCAGCAGCGTTGGACCCTCCTACGAGCAGTACTTC
.	TRBV12-3/TRBV12-4	TRBJ1-4	TRBD1	CASSPGQGAGNEKLFF	TGTGCCAGCAGCCCTGGACAGGGGGCGGGTAATGAAAAACTGTTTTTT
few	TRBV9	TRBJ1-1	.	CASSGTTDTRNTEAFF	TGTGCCAGCAGCGGAACAACCGATACCCGGAACACTGAAGCTTTCTTT
.	TRBV6-2/TRBV6-3	TRBJ2-5	TRBD1	CASNPDRGQETQYF	TGTGCCAGCAACCCGGACAGGGGGCAAGAGACCCAGTACTTC
.	TRBV11-2	TRBJ2-5	TRBD2	CASSLRRLGQRGGQETQYF	TGTGCCAGCAGCTTAAGAAGGTTAGGGCAGCGGGGGGGACAAGAGACCCAGTACTTC
many	TRBV11-2	TRBJ1-1	.	CASSYHTEAFF	TGTGCCAGCAGCTACCACACTGAAGCTTTCTTT
.	TRBV3-1	TRBJ1-6	.	CASSQELAYNSPLHF	TGTGCCAGCAGCCAAGAGTTGGCGTATAATTCACCCCTCCACTTT
few	TRBV11-3	TRBJ1-1	.	CASSLVGSTTNTEAFF	TGTGCCAGCAGCTTAGTTGGTAGCACAACGAACACTGAAGCTTTCTTT
many	TRBV10-3	TRBJ1-1	TRBD1	CAISAGQGNTEAFF	TGTGCCATCAGTGCCGGACAGGGGAACACTGAAGCTTTCTTT
.	TRBV5-4	TRBJ2-1	.	CASSLEAGWPFF	TGTGCCAGCAGCTTGGAGGCAGGATGGCCGTTCTTC
many	TRBV6-1	TRBJ1-5	.	CASSDLQGRGQPQHF	TGTGCCAGCAGCGATCTACAGGGTCGGGGTCAGCCCCAGCATTTT
many	TRBV12-3/TRBV12-4	TRBJ1-1	.	CASSPTGLNTEAFF	TGTGCCAGCAGTCCCACAGGGTTGAACACTGAAGCTTTCTTT
.	TRBV20-1	TRBJ2-3	TRBD2	CSAPGTSGDDTQYF	TGCAGTGCTCCTGGGACTAGCGGGGATGATACGCAGTATTTT
many	TRBV29-1	TRBJ2-1	TRBD2	CSVDGGGYNEQFF	TGCAGCGTTGATGGGGGGGGGTACAATGAGCAGTTCTTC
many	TRBV3-1	TRBJ2-4	.	CASSQDARRRNIQYF	TGTGCCAGCAGCCAAGATGCCAGGCGGAGAAACATTCAGTACTTC
.	TRBV5-1	TRBJ2-1	TRBD1	CASSLEGQVYNEQFF	TGCGCCAGCAGCTTGGAGGGACAGGTCTACAATGAGCAGTTCTTC
few	TRBV6-1	TRBJ1-2	.	CATGLPVPVYGYTF	TGTGCCACAGGCCTGCCGGTCCCCGTGTATGGCTACACCTTC
.	TRBV7-8	TRBJ2-7	.	CASSFRELYEQYF	TGTGCCAGCAGCTTCCGGGAGCTCTACGAGCAGTACTTC
once	TRBV19	TRBJ1-6	.	CASRRGINSPLHF	TGTGCCAGTAGGAGGGGCATTAATTCACCCCTCCACTTT
few	TRBV6-5	TRBJ1-2	.	CASSFRGPYGYTF	TGTGCCAGCAGTTTCCGGGGGCCCTATGGCTACACCTTC
many	TRBV18	TRBJ2-5	.	CASSPFRDGETQYF	TGTGCCAGCTCACCCTTCCGGGACGGGGAGACCCAGTACTTC
many	TRBV27	TRBJ2-5	.	CASSFLAGSQETQYF	TGTGCCAGCAGTTTTCTGGCAGGGAGTCAAGAGACCCAGTACTTC
many	TRBV6-1	TRBJ2-5	.	CASSAEYQETQYF	TGTGCCAGCAGTGCTGAGTACCAAGAGACCCAGTACTTC
many	TRBV30	TRBJ1-2	.	CAWSHRVNYGYTF	TGTGCCTGGTCTCACAGGGTTAACTATGGCTACACCTTC
many	TRBV7-9	TRBJ1-2	.	CASSLTRGGYTF	TGTGCCAGCAGCTTAACTCGGGGTGGCTACACCTTC
few	TRBV20-1	TRBJ1-2	.	CSAISQGAYGYTF	TGCAGTGCTATCTCCCAGGGAGCCTATGGCTACACCTTC
.	TRBV10-3	TRBJ2-1	TRBD1	CAISDGTGGVYEQFF	TGTGCCATCAGTGACGGGACAGGGGGGGTTTATGAGCAGTTCTTC
many	TRBV30	TRBJ1-6	TRBD1	CAWSVSSGGSTPLHF	TGTGCCTGGAGTGTATCTTCAGGGGGTTCGACACCCCTCCACTTT